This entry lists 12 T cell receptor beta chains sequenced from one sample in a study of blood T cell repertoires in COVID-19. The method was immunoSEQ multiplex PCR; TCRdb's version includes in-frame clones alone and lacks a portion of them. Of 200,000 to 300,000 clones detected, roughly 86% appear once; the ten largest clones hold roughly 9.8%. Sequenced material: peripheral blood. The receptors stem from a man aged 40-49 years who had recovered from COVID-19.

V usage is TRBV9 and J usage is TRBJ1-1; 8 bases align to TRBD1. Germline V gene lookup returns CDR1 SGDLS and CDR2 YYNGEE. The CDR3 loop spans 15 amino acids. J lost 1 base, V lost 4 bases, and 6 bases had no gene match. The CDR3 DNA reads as TGTGCCAGCAGCCCCCAAGGGACAGGGAACACTGAAGCTTTCTTT. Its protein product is CASSPQGTGNTEAFF.

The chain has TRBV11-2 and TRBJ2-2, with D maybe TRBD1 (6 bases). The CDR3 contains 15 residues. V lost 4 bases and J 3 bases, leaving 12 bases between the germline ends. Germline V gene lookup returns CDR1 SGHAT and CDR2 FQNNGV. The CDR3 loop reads CASSSGQIHTGELFF. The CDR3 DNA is TGTGCCAGCAGCTCAGGACAGATTCACACCGGGGAGCTGTTTTTT. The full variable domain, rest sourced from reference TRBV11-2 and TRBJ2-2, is EAGVAQSPRYKIIEKRQSVAFWCNPISGHATLYWYQQILGQGPKLLIQFQNNGVVDDSQLPKDRFSAERLKGVDSTLKIQPAKLEDSAVYLCASSSGQIHTGELFFGEGSRLTVL.

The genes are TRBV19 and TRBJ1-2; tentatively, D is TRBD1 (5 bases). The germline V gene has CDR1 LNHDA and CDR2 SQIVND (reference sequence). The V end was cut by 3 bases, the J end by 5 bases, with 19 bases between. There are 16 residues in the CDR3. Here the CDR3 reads CASSIGRAGGSYGYTF. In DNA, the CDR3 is TGTGCCAGTAGTATTGGGAGGGCCGGGGGTTCGTATGGCTACACCTTC.

CDR3 bases: TGTGCCAGCACAGGCGCGGGCACTGAAGCTTTCTTT. This encodes CASTGAGTEAFF. The rearrangement joins TRBV25-1 to TRBJ1-1; D ambiguous. Germline loops: CDR1 MGHDK, CDR2 SYGVNS. The V end was cut by 7 bases, the J end by 4 bases, with 10 bases between. The CDR3 has 12 residues.

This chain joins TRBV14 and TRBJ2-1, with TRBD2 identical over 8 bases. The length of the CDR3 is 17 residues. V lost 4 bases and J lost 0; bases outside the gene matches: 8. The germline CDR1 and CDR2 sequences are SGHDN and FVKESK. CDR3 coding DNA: TGTGCCAGCAGCCTATCGACTAGCGCGAGCTCCTACAATGAGCAGTTCTTC. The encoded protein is CASSLSTSASSYNEQFF. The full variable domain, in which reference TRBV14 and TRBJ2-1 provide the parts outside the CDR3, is EAGVTQFPSHSVIEKGQTVTLRCDPISGHDNLYWYRRVMGKEIKFLLHFVKESKQDESGMPNNRFLAERTGGTYSTLKVQPAELEDSGVYFCASSLSTSASSYNEQFFGPGTRLTVL.

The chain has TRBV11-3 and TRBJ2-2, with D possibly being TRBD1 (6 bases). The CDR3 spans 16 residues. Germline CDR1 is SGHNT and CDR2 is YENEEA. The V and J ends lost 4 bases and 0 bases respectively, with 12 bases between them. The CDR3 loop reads CASSSDRTSNTGELFF. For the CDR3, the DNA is TGTGCCAGCAGCTCCGACAGGACCTCGAACACCGGGGAGCTGTTTTTT.

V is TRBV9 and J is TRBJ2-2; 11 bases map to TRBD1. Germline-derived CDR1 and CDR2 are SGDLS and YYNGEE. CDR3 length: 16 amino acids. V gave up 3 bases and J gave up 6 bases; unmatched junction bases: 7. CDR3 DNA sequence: TGTGCCAGCAGCGAGAGTCCGGGACAGGGGGCCGGGGAGCTGTTTTTT. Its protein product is CASSESPGQGAGELFF.

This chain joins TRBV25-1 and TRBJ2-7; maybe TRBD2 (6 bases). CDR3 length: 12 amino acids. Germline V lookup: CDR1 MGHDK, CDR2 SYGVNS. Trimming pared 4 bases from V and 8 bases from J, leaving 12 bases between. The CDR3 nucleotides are TGTGCCAGCAGTGGTTCCGGGAGTAAGCAGTACTTC. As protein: CASSGSGSKQYF.

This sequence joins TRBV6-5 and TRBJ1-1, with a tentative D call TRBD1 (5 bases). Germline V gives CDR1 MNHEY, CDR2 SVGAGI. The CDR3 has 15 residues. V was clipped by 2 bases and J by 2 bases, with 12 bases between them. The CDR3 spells CASSYLPGGNTEAFF. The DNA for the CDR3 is TGTGCCAGCAGTTACCTGCCGGGGGGAAACACTGAAGCTTTCTTT.

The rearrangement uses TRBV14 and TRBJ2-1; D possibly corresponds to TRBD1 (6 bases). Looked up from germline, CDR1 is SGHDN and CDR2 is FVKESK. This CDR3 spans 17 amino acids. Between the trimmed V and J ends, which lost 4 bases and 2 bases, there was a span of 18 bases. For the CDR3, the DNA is TGTGCCAGCAGCCCCGGGGTTGACAGGAATCCCTACAATGAGCAGTTCTTC. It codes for CASSPGVDRNPYNEQFF.

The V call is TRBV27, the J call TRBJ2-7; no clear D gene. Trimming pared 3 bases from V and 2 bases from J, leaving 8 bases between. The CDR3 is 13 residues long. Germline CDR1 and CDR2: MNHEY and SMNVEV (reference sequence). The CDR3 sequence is CASSLTQTYEQYF. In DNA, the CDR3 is TGTGCCAGCAGTTTGACACAGACCTACGAGCAGTACTTC.

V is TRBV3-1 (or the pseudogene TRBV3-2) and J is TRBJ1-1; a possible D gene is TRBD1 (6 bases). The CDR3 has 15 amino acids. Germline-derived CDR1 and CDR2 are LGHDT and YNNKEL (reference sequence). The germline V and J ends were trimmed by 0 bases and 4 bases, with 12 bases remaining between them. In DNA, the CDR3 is TGTGCCAGCAGCCAAGAGGGGGCGGCGGGCACTGAAGCTTTCTTT. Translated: CASSQEGAAGTEAFF.